The TCR beta chain described here comes from a study of CDR3 diversity in severe acne. CDR3 length equals 13 residues. V lost 7 bases to trimming and J lost 6 bases; unmatched junction nucleotides: 4. TCRdb ran MiXCR on the PCR reads and lists one entry per CDR3 protein. The sample includes more than 85,000 distinct CDR3 sequences, under 55% of them seen just once. Only a few counts were recorded for this clonotype. V gene TRBV12-3 or TRBV12-4 combines with J gene TRBJ2-2; TRBD1 agrees at 8 bases. The sequencing sample was made of blood. The clonotype comes from a male donor with severe acne vulgaris. The DNA for the CDR3 is TGTGCCAGCAAAGGGACAGGTCCCGGGGAGCTGTTTTTT. It codes for CASKGTGPGELFF.